The 16 T cell receptor beta chains below come from one sample, sequenced in a study of cytomegalovirus exposure and HLA in healthy donors (dated by TCRdb to 2017 to 2019). Library preparation used the immunoSEQ multiplex PCR assay. A mixture of 60 forward primers for TCR Vbeta segments and 13 reverse primers for TCR Jbeta segments was used in the multiplex PCR. The table was pulled from immuneACCESS by TCRdb, which kept in-frame rearrangements only. Such tables lose some clones; where checked, under half of the loss comes from unresolved V genes, and the rest has no known cause. This sample gives around 230,000 clones in total; roughly 78% of them show up just once. Of the sample, less than 0.6% is held by the ten largest clones. Sequenced material: PBMCs. The receptors here all came from a boy aged 10-17 years in good health and CMV-seronegative.

This clone was seen only once. The V gene is TRBV7-3, the J gene TRBJ2-1; TRBD2 agrees at 8 bases. Germline assignment: CDR1 SGHTA and CDR2 FQGTGA. Unmatched junction bases numbered 1, after V lost 0 bases and J lost 0 bases. This CDR3 comprises 16 residues. CDR3 in amino acids: CASSLTGGASYNEQFF. As DNA, the CDR3 is TGTGCCAGCAGCTTAACCGGGGGGGCCTCCTACAATGAGCAGTTCTTC.

The chain combines TRBV7-3 with TRBJ2-3, with a possible D match to TRBD2 (6 bases). In germline, CDR1 is SGHTA, CDR2 FQGTGA. The CDR3 extends over 13 amino acids. With 3 bases removed from V and 5 bases from J, the gap between germline ends came to 9 bases. The CDR3 region has the DNA TGTGCCAGCAGCTTGAACGGGAGAGATACGCAGTATTTT. This encodes CASSLNGRDTQYF. Full variable domain (rest looked up from reference TRBV7-3 and TRBJ2-3): GAGVSQTPSNKVTEKGKYVELRCDPISGHTALYWYRQSLGQGPEFLIYFQGTGAADDSGLPNDRFFAVRPEGSVSTLKIQRTERGDSAVYLCASSLNGRDTQYFGPGTRLTVL.

The chain links TRBV27 to TRBJ2-7, with D unresolved. The V and J ends lost 4 bases and 4 bases respectively, with 8 bases between them. Germline CDR1 MNHEY, CDR2 SMNVEV (reference sequence). The CDR3 contains 12 residues. The DNA for the CDR3 is TGTGCCAGCAGTTCCGACTCATACGAGCAGTACTTC. This codes for CASSSDSYEQYF.

This chain uses TRBV18 with TRBJ1-5, with D tentatively TRBD1 (6 bases). This CDR3 region has 15 residues. Trimming stripped 3 bases from V and 9 bases from J, with 18 bases between. The V gene's germline CDR1 is KGHSH and CDR2 LQKENI. In DNA, the CDR3 is TGTGCCAGCTCACCCTCGACAGGTTTTAAGGTGCCCCAGCATTTT. Encoded protein: CASSPSTGFKVPQHF.

The gene calls are TRBV23-1 and TRBJ2-7, with 8 bases aligning to TRBD2. TRBV23-1 falls under the ORF class, with uncertain function. V was clipped by 10 bases and J by 2 bases; unmatched bases: 7. The CDR3 is 13 residues long. The CDR3 sequence is CAKGGRTPYEQYF. CDR3 coding DNA: TGCGCCAAGGGCGGGAGGACCCCCTACGAGCAGTACTTC.

The chain uses TRBV6-1 and TRBJ2-7; D is unclear. CDR1 and CDR2 from the germline V gene are MNHNS and SASEGT. The CDR3 spans 13 residues. The germline V and J ends were trimmed by 5 bases and 0 bases, with 8 bases remaining between them. CDR3 sequence reads: CASSLESSYEQYF. The CDR3 DNA sequence: TGTGCCAGCAGTTTAGAAAGCTCCTACGAGCAGTACTTC.

A remark on this clone: Other DNA sequences in the same sample also yield this CDR3. The chain links TRBV6-6 to TRBJ2-7, with 12 nucleotides matching TRBD1. CDR1 and CDR2 from the germline V gene are MNHNY and SVGAGI (reference sequence). The CDR3 is 15 amino acids. V lost 3 bases and J lost 5; bases outside the gene matches: 5. The DNA for the CDR3 is TGTGCCAGCAGTTATAGCGGGACAGGGGGCAACGAGCAGTACTTC. Residues: CASSYSGTGGNEQYF.

This sequence joins TRBV6-6 and TRBJ2-2; TRBD2 might be the D (5 bases). The V gene's germline CDR1 is MNHNY and CDR2 SVGAGI (reference sequence). The CDR3 is made up of 13 amino acids. V was shortened by 2 bases and J by 7 bases, with 8 bases between the two germline ends. This CDR3 reads CASSYEGVGELFF. In DNA, the CDR3 is TGTGCCAGCAGTTACGAGGGAGTCGGGGAGCTGTTTTTT.

Details on this clone: Other DNA sequences in the same sample also yield this CDR3. J is TRBJ2-7 and V is TRBV30; TRBD2 matches 7 bases. The ends lost 6 bases at V and 0 bases at J; junction bases unmatched: 5. The germline V gene encodes CDR1 GTSNPN and CDR2 SVGIG (reference sequence). This CDR3 contains 13 residues. In DNA, the CDR3 is TGTGCCTGCCAAACGGGGGGCTCCTACGAGCAGTACTTC. It yields the protein CACQTGGSYEQYF.

V is TRBV7-3 and J is TRBJ1-1; D not certain. With 5 bases removed from V and 1 base from J, the gap between germline ends came to 14 bases. The CDR3 length is 15 residues. Per germline, CDR1 SGHTA and CDR2 FQGTGA. The CDR3 spells CASSLSRLGNTEAFF. The CDR3, as DNA: TGTGCCAGCAGCCTCTCGAGACTTGGGAACACTGAAGCTTTCTTT.

This clone has a single count. The J gene is TRBJ2-7, the V gene TRBV11-2; maybe TRBD2 (6 bases). Germline values: CDR1 SGHAT, CDR2 FQNNGV. The CDR3 has 12 amino acids. V was cut by 5 bases and J by 6 bases, with 11 bases left in between. The CDR3 loop is CASSPEGPEQYF. The CDR3 DNA reads TGTGCCAGCAGCCCGGAGGGCCCCGAGCAGTACTTC.

The chain recombines TRBV2 with TRBJ1-4; tentative D call: TRBD1 (5 bases). V shed 4 bases and J shed 5 bases, with 11 bases lying between them. CDR1 SNHLY and CDR2 FYNNEI come from the germline V gene. The CDR3 totals 14 residues. The CDR3 loop reads CASSGRTRNEKLFF. The CDR3, as DNA: TGTGCCAGCAGTGGCCGGACAAGGAATGAAAAACTGTTTTTT.

The chain recombines TRBV5-1 with TRBJ1-5, with D maybe TRBD1 (6 bases). The CDR3 is 14 amino acids. Germline values: CDR1 SGHRS, CDR2 YFSETQ. The V end lost 4 bases, the J end lost 5 bases, and 13 bases lay between the germline ends. The CDR3 nucleotides are TGCGCCAGCAGCCAATCAGGGGTGGATCAGCCCCAGCATTTT. As protein: CASSQSGVDQPQHF.

The chain combines TRBV5-6 with TRBJ2-7, with D perhaps matching TRBD2 (5 bases). The CDR3 has 13 residues. CDR1 and CDR2 from the germline V gene are SGHDT and YYEEEE. The ends were cut back, 4 bases at V and 1 base at J, with 9 bases in the middle. The CDR3 reads CASSAGTSYEQYF. DNA for the CDR3: TGTGCCAGCAGCGCGGGCACTTCCTACGAGCAGTACTTC. Looking up the rest from reference TRBV5-6 and TRBJ2-7 gives the full variable domain: DAGVTQSPTHLIKTRGQQVTLRCSPKSGHDTVSWYQQALGQGPQFIFQYYEEEERQRGNFPDRFSGHQFPNYSSELNVNALLLGDSALYLCASSAGTSYEQYFGPGTRLTVT.

This clone was detected once. The CDR3 is CSVVEVVDTTMMFF. The CDR3 DNA follows: TGCAGCGTTGTGGAGGTGGTTGATACTACAATGATGTTCTTC. The chain recombines TRBV29-1 with TRBJ2-1, with a possible D match to TRBD2 (5 bases). Deletions cut 4 bases from V and 15 bases from J, with 25 bases between. The CDR3 spans 14 residues. Germline assignment: CDR1 SQVTM and CDR2 ANQGSEA.

The chain is built from TRBV10-2 and TRBJ2-1; 9 bases are shared with TRBD2. V dropped 6 bases and J dropped 6; count of bases not matched to a gene: 6. Looked up from germline, CDR1 is WSHSY and CDR2 is SAAADI. The CDR3 is 14 residues long. The CDR3 bases are TGCGCCAGCAGCAGCGGGAGGCCCTCCAATGAGCAGTTCTTC. It codes for CASSSGRPSNEQFF.